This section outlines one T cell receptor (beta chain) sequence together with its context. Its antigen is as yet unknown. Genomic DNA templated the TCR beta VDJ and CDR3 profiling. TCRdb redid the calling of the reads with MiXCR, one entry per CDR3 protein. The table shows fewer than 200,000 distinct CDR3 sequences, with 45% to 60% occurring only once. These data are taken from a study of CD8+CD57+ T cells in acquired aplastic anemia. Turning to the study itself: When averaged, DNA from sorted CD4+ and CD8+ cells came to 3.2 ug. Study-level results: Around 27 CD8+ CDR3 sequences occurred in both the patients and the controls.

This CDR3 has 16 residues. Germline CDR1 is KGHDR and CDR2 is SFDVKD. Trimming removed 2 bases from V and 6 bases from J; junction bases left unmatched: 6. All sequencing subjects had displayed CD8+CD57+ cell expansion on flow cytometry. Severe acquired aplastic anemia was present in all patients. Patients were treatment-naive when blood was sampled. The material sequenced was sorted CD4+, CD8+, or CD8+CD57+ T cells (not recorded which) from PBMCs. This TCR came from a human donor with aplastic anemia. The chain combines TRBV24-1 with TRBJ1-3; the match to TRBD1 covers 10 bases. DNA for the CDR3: TGTGCCACCAGTGATTCGGGACAGGGGTTAACAAACACCATATATTTT. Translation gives CATSDSGQGLTNTIYF.